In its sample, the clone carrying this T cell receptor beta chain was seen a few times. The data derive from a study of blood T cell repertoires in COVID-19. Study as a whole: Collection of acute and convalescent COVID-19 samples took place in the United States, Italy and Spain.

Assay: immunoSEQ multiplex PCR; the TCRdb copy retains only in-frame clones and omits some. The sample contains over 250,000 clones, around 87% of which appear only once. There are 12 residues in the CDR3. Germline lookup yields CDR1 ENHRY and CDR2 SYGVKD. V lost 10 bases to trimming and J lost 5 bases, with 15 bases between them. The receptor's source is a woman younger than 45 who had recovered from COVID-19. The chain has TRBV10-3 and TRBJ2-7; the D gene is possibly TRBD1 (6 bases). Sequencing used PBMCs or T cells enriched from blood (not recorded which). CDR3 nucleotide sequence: TGTGCCACCTCGAGGGGGAGTGACGAGCAGTACTTC. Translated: CATSRGSDEQYF.